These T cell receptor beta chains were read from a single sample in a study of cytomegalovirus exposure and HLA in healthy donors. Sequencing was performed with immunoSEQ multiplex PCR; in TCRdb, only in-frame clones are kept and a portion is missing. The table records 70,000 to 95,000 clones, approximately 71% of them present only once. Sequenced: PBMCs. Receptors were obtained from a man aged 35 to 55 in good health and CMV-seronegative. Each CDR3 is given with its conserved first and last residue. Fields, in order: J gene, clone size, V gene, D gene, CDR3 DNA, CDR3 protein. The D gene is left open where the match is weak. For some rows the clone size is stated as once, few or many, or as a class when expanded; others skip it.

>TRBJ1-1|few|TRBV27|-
TGTGCCAGCAGTTCCCAGGGTAAAACGTGGGGCGCTGAAGCTTTCTTT
CASSSQGKTWGAEAFF
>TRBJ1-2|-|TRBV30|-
TGTGCCTGGGGGGGCTGGGGCTACACCTTC
CAWGGWGYTF
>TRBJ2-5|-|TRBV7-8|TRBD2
TGTGCCAGCAGCTTAGCGCGGGGGGGGCTGGCTTCTTCGGAGACCCAGTACTTC
CASSLARGGLASSETQYF
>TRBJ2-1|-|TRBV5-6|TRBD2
TGTGCCAGCAGCTCACTCACCGCCGGAACGGGAGGACTACTTAATGAGCAGTTCTTC
CASSSLTAGTGGLLNEQFF
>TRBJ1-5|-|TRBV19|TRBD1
TGTGCCAGTAGTACCACAGGGGATAATCAGCCCCAGCATTTT
CASSTTGDNQPQHF
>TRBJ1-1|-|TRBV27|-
TGTGCCAGCAGTTTGGGGCAGACAAACACTGAAGCTTTCTTT
CASSLGQTNTEAFF
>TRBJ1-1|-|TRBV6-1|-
TGTGCCAGCAGTGAAGGTATACATCAGACTGAAGCTTTCTTT
CASSEGIHQTEAFF
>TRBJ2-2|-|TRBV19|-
TGTGCCAGTAGTATCGCGGGACGAACCGGGGAGCTGTTTTTT
CASSIAGRTGELFF
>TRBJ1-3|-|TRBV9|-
TGTGCCAGCAGCCTCGCGGGGGAATCTGGAAACACCATATATTTT
CASSLAGESGNTIYF
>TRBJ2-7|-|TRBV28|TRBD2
TGTGCCAGCAGTTTAATAGCGGGAGACTACGAGCAGTACTTC
CASSLIAGDYEQYF
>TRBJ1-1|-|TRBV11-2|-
TGTGCCAGCCGTCCGACGGTGGGGAGTCTGAACACTGAAGCTTTCTTT
CASRPTVGSLNTEAFF
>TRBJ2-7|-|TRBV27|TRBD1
TGTGCCAGCAGGTACGGGACAGGGGGCGGATACGAGCAGTACTTC
CASRYGTGGGYEQYF
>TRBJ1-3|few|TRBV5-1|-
TGCGCCAGCAGCTTGCAGGGTAGCTCTGGAAACACCATATATTTT
CASSLQGSSGNTIYF
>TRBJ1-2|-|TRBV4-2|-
TGTGCCAGCAGCCAAGATCTAAGAATGGCAGGGGTAGATGGCTACACCTTC
CASSQDLRMAGVDGYTF
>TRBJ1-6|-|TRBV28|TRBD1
TGTGCCAGCAGTTCCGGGACAGGGACGTATAATTCACCCCTCCACTTT
CASSSGTGTYNSPLHF
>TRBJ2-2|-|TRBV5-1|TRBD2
TGCGCCAGCAGCCCCGGACTAGCGGGAAACACCGGGGAGCTGTTTTTT
CASSPGLAGNTGELFF
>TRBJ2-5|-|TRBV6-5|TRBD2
TGTGCCAGCAGAAGGGAAGCGGGAGTCCGGGAGACCCAGTACTTC
CASRREAGVRETQYF
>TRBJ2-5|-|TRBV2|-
TGTGCCAGCAGTGGACAGGTTCAAGAGACCCAGTACTTC
CASSGQVQETQYF
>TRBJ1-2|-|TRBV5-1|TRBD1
TGCGCCAGCAGACACGCGACAGGGGACTATGGCTACACCTTC
CASRHATGDYGYTF
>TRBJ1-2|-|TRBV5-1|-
TGCGCCAGCAGCTTGGGGGATCGGGGCTATGGCTACACCTTC
CASSLGDRGYGYTF
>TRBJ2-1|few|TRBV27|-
TGTGCCAGCAGTTTAGAGGGCCGTGAGCAGTTCTTC
CASSLEGREQFF
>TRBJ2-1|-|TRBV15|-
TGTGCCACCAGCGCGCAGGGTCCCGCCGGCGGTGAGCAGTTCTTC
CATSAQGPAGGEQFF
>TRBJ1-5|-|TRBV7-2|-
TGTGCCAGCAGCTTAATTTCTAGTCAGCCCCAGCATTTT
CASSLISSQPQHF
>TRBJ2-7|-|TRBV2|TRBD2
TGTGCCAGCAGGGGACTAGCGGGGGTTTACGAGCAGTACTTC
CASRGLAGVYEQYF
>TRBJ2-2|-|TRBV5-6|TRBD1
TGTGCCAGCAGCTTGATGAGACAGGGCGACACCGGGGAGCTGTTTTTT
CASSLMRQGDTGELFF
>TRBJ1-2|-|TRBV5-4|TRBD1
TGTGCCAGCAGCAAACCCGGGACAGGGTTCGAGGAGGGCTACACCTTC
CASSKPGTGFEEGYTF
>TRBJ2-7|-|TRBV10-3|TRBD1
TGTGCCATCAGTGACAACAGGGGCTCGGACGAGCAGTACTTC
CAISDNRGSDEQYF
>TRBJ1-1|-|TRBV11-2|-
TGTGCCAGCAGCTTAGGTGTATCCCACACTGAAGCTTTCTTT
CASSLGVSHTEAFF
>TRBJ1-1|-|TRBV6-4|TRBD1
TGTGCCAGCAGCGTGAAAACAGGGGGAACTGAAGCTTTCTTT
CASSVKTGGTEAFF
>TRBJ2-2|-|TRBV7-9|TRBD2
TGTGCCATCCGAACTAGCGGGTTAACCGGGGAGCTGTTTTTT
CAIRTSGLTGELFF
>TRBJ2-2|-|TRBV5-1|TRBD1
TGCGCCAGCAGGCCGCCCCAGGGGGCTCTGGGCACCGGGGAGCTGTTTTTT
CASRPPQGALGTGELFF
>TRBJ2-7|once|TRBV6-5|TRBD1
TGTGCCAGCAGCAAAAACAGGGGGAGCTCCTACGAGCAGTACTTC
CASSKNRGSSYEQYF
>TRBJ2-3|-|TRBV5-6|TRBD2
TGTGTCAGCAGCTCGGGACTAGCGGGAGGCGACACAGATACGCAGTATTTT
CVSSSGLAGGDTDTQYF
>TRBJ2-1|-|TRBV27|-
TGTGCCAGCAGCCCGACATTTTACTCCTACAATGAGCAGTTCTTC
CASSPTFYSYNEQFF
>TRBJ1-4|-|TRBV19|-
TGTGCCAGTAGTATTTCGGGTAATGAAAAACTGTTTTTT
CASSISGNEKLFF
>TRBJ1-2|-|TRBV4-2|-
TGTGCCAGCAGCCAAGACGAGTCGAGCTATGGCTACACCTTC
CASSQDESSYGYTF
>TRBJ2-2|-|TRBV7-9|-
TGTGCCAGCAGCGTAGGGGCGGGGGAGCTGTTTTTT
CASSVGAGELFF
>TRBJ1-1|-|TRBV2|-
TGTGCCAGCAGTGATGGGCAGGGGATACCTGAAGCTTTCTTT
CASSDGQGIPEAFF
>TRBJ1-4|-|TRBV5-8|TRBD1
TGTGCCAGCAGCCGCGGACAGGAACCAACTAATGAAAAACTGTTTTTT
CASSRGQEPTNEKLFF
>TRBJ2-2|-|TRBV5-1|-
TGCGCCAGCAGCTTTGGGGGGACAGCGAACACCGGGGAGCTGTTTTTT
CASSFGGTANTGELFF
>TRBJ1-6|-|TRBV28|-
TGTGCCAGCGTAACTCAGGGTACTTCACCCCTCCACTTT
CASVTQGTSPLHF
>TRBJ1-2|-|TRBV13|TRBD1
TGTGCCAGCAGCAGGACAGGGAGGGGGGGCTACACCTTC
CASSRTGRGGYTF
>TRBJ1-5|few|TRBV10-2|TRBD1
TGCGCCAGCAGTGATAGACAGGGAGATGGACAGCCCCAGCATTTT
CASSDRQGDGQPQHF
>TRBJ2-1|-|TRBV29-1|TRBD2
TGCCATGGGCGGGAGAAAAAGGACAATGAGCAGTTCTTC
CHGREKKDNEQFF
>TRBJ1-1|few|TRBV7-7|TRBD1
TGTGCTAGCAGCCCCGGACAGGAAACGAACACTGAAGCTTTCTTT
CASSPGQETNTEAFF
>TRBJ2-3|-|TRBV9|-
TGTGCCAGCAGCGTAGATTCGAGGATGGATACGCAGTATTTT
CASSVDSRMDTQYF